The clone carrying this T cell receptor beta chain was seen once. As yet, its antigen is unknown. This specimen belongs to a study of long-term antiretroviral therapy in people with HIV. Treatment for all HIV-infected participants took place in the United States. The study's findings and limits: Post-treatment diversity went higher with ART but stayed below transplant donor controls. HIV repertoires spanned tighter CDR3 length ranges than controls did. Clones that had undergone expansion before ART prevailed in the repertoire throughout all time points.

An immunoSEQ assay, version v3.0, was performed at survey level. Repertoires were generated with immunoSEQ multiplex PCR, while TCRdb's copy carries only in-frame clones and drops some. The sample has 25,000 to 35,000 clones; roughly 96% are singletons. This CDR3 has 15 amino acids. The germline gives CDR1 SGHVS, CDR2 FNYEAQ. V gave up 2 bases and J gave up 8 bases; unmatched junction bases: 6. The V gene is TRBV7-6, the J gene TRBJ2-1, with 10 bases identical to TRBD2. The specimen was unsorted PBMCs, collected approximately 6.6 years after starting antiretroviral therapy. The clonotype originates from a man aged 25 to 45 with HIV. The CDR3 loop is CASSLLAGDGDEQFF. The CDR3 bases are TGTGCCAGCAGCTTACTAGCGGGGGATGGTGATGAGCAGTTCTTC.